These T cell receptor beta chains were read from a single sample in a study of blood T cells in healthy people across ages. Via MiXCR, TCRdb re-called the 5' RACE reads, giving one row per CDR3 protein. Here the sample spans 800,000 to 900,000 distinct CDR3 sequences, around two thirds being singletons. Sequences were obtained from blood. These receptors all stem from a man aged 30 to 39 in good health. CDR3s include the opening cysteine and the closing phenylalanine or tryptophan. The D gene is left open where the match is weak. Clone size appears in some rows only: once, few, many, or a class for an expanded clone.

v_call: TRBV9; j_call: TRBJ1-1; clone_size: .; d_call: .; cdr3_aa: CASSGKQGPNTEAFF; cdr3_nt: TGTGCCAGCAGCGGGAAACAGGGACCCAACACTGAAGCTTTCTTT
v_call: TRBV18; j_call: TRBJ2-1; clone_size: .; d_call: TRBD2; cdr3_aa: CTSSPRVPSGRYNEQFF; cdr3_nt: TGTACCAGCTCACCACGGGTGCCTAGCGGGCGGTACAATGAGCAGTTCTTC
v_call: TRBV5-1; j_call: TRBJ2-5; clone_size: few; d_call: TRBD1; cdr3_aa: CASSLSRQGAGEQYF; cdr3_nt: TGCGCCAGCAGCCTGAGCAGACAGGGGGCCGGGGAGCAGTACTTC
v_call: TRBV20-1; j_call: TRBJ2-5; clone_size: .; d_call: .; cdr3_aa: CSACPHLETQYF; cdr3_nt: TGCAGTGCTTGCCCCCACCTGGAGACCCAGTACTTC
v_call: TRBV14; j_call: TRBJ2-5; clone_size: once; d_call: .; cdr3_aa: CASSQDWGLGETQYF; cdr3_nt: TGTGCCAGCAGCCAAGATTGGGGGTTAGGTGAGACCCAGTACTTC
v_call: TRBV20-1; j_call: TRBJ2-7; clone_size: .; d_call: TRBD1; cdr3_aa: CSARSTGASSYEQYF; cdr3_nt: TGCAGTGCTAGATCCACAGGGGCCAGCTCCTACGAGCAGTACTTC
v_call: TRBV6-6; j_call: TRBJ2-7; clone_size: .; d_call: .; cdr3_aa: CASSYPRGGYYEQYF; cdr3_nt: TGTGCCAGCAGCTATCCCAGGGGGGGCTACTACGAGCAGTACTTC
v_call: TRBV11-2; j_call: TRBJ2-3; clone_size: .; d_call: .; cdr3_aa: CASSFFGLDTQYF; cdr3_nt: TGTGCCAGCAGCTTCTTTGGGCTGGATACGCAGTATTTT
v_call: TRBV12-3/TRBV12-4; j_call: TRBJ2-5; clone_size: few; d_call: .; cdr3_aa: CASSLGGRAETQYF; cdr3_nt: TGTGCCAGCAGCCTCGGGGGGCGGGCAGAGACCCAGTACTTC
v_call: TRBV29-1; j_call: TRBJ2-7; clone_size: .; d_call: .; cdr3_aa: CSVSSDSSYEQYF; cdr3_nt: TGCAGCGTTTCCTCTGACAGCTCCTACGAGCAGTACTTC
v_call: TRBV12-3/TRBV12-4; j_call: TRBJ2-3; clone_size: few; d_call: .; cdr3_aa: CASRVSADTQYF; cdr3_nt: TGTGCCAGCAGGGTTTCCGCAGATACGCAGTATTTT
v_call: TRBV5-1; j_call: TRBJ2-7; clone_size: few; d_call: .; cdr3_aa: CASNQNDYEQYF; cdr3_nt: TGCGCCAGCAACCAGAACGACTACGAGCAGTACTTC
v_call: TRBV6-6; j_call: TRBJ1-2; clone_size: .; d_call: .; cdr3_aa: CASSYPAGGNNYGYTF; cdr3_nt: TGTGCCAGCAGTTATCCTGCCGGCGGAAATAACTATGGCTACACCTTC
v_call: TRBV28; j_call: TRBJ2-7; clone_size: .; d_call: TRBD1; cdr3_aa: CASSHYRDSHYEQYF; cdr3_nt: TGTGCCAGCAGTCATTACCGGGACAGTCACTACGAGCAGTACTTC
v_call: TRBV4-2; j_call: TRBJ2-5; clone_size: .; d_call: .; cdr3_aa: CASSRPEETQYF; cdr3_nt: TGTGCCAGCAGCCGACCGGAAGAGACCCAGTACTTC
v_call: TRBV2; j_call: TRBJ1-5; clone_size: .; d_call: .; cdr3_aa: CASTLDRSYQPQHF; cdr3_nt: TGTGCCAGCACTCTGGACAGAAGTTATCAGCCCCAGCATTTT
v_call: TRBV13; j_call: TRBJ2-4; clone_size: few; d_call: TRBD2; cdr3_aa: CASSPETSGGAGDIQYF; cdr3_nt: TGTGCCAGCAGTCCCGAGACTAGCGGGGGGGCTGGAGACATTCAGTACTTC
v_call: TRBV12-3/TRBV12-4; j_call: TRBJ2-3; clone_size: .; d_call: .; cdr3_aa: CASREDVADTQYF; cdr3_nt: TGTGCCAGCAGGGAGGATGTTGCAGATACGCAGTATTTT
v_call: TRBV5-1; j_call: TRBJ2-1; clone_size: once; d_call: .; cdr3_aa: CASSLTRSAYNEQFF; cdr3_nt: TGCGCCAGCAGCTTGACTAGATCGGCCTACAATGAGCAGTTCTTC
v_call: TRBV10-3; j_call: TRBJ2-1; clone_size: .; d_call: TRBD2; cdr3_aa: CAIRAGLADLYNEQFF; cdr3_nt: TGTGCCATCAGGGCGGGACTAGCGGACCTCTACAATGAGCAGTTCTTC
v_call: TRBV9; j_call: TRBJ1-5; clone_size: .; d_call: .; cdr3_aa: CASSVGPGTSNQPQHF; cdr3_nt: TGTGCCAGCAGCGTTGGCCCCGGAACGAGCAATCAGCCCCAGCATTTT
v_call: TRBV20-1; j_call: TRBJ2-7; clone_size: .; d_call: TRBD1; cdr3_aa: CSADLQGARYEQYF; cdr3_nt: TGCAGTGCCGACCTACAGGGGGCGCGTTACGAGCAGTACTTC
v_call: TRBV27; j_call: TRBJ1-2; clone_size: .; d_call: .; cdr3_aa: CASSLSGRNYGYTF; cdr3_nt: TGTGCCAGCAGTTTATCTGGTAGAAACTATGGCTACACCTTC
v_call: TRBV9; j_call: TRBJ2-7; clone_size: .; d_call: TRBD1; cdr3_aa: CASSTGDRGPEQYF; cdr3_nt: TGTGCCAGCAGCACGGGGGACAGGGGGCCCGAGCAGTACTTC